This record looks at one T cell receptor (beta chain) sequence and its context. The antigen remains unidentified. The source of the sample is a study of T cells in Graves' hyperthyroidism and ophthalmopathy. RNA transcripts served as the template for amplifying TCR beta CDR3 regions. An initial round of RT-PCR targeting the TCR CDR3 relied on the HTBI primer set. TCRdb used MiXCR to reprocess the multiplex PCR reads, holding one entry per CDR3 protein. Seen here are more than 500,000 distinct CDR3 sequences, 14% observed once, and the top ten hold approximately 14%. This CDR3 is 12 amino acids long. CDR1 is SEHNR, CDR2 FQNEAQ, per germline (reference sequence). V dropped 1 base and J dropped 7 bases, with 7 bases sitting between them. Lactation, pregnancy, other autoimmune disease or uncontrolled infection excluded patients. Notes on the study in general: Most clonotypes expanded in thyroid above 0.001 were likewise present in blood.

This clonotype was obtained from a middle-aged woman with Graves' hyperthyroidism. The V and J genes are TRBV7-9 and TRBJ1-2; D is unclear. Sample: blood. CDR3 bases: TGTGCCAGCAGCTTAGATGAAATTGGCTACACCTTC. It is translated as CASSLDEIGYTF. Full variable domain (missing parts from reference TRBV7-9 and TRBJ1-2): DTGVSQNPRHKITKRGQNVTFRCDPISEHNRLYWYRQTLGQGPEFLTYFQNEAQLEKSRLLSDRFSAERPKGSFSTLEIQRTEQGDSAMYLCASSLDEIGYTFGSGTRLTVV.